This TCR beta chain was retrieved from a study of blood T cell repertoires in COVID-19 (TCRdb year 2020). Study-level background: Samples covering the acute and convalescent phases of COVID-19 were provided by collaborators in the United States, Italy and Spain. The repertoires were released in a freely available public database intended as a resource for research on the immune response to SARS-CoV-2. HLA class I and class II types, where available, came from metadata supplied by the sample provider rather than from assay-based typing. Subjects who had been exposed to COVID-19, were actively infected with it, or had recovered from it provided the deeply sampled blood TCRbeta repertoires that made up the dataset. A de-identified subject ID, COVID-19 status, age in years and sex were almost always included in the sample metadata. The samples were drawn from the first 160 participants of the ongoing ImmuneRACE study and from 1,200 or so subjects provided by 6 global collaborators. The material from the prospective study consisted of cDNA or gDNA derived from T cells, B-cell-depleted T cells, or PBMCs. What the study reported, not specific to this receptor: Clinical and demographic metadata were provided uncurated, with the amount varying by source and participant.

The CDR3 sequence holds 14 residues, the cysteine and phenylalanine included. CDR3 DNA only is kept here, 42 bases in frame from base 1. For this chain, trimming is 4 bases at the V end and 5 bases at the J end, and the number of junction bases without a gene match is 6. CDR1 and CDR2 (SGHRS, YFSETQ) derive from the germline V gene. Each collaborating institution followed its own protocols to collect whole blood in K2EDTA tubes. Collaborator samples were shipped for TCRbeta analysis as frozen whole blood, isolated PBMCs, or DNA extracted from either sample type. Comment on this clone: Its antigen has not been determined. The input lacks base qualities; no much larger clone sits a single base away.

The immunoSEQ Assay, a bias-controlled multiplex PCR, was used to amplify TCRbeta CDR3 regions from genomic DNA. The original methods were these. Nucleated cell counts per sample were estimated from amplification of reference gene primers within the assay. Sequence reads were collapsed and filtered to measure the absolute abundance of every unique TCRbeta CDR3 rearrangement. For each sample, productive Simpson clonality was calculated as the square root of Simpson's diversity index across productive rearrangements. TCRdb limited this immuneACCESS table to in-frame rearrangements with V and J called. A share of clones is missing; checked studies link under half to unresolved V genes, and the rest is unexplained. The DNA was the basis for D and trimming; V, J and clone size are from that table. This sample gives some 120,000 clones in total; 90% of them show up just once. Roughly 3.7% of the sample is taken by the ten largest.

Specimen: peripheral blood. The origin of this receptor is a man in his fifties with active COVID-19. The sequence is built from TRBV5-1 and TRBJ2-5, with 9 middle bases fitting TRBD1. The DNA is TGCGCCAGCAGCCCGGGGGGACAGGGTGAGACCCAGTACTTC. Translated, this is CASSPGGQGETQYF.